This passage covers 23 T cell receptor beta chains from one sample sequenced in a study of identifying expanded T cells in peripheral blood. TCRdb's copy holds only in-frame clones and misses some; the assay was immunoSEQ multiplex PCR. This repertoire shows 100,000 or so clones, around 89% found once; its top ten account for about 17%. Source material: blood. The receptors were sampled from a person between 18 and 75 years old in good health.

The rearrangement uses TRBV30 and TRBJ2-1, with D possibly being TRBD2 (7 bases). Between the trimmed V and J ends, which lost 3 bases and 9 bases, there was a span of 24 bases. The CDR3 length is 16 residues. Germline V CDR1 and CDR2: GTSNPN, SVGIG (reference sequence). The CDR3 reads CAWRQGQNSGLGEQFF. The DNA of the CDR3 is TGTGCCTGGAGACAGGGCCAAAACTCCGGACTAGGTGAGCAGTTCTTC.

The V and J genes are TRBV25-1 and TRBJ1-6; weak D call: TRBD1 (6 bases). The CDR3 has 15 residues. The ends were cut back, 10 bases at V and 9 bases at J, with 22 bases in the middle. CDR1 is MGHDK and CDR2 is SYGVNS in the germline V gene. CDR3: CANSGSGGCFSPLHF. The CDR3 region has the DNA TGTGCCAACAGCGGTTCGGGGGGCTGTTTTTCACCCCTCCACTTT.

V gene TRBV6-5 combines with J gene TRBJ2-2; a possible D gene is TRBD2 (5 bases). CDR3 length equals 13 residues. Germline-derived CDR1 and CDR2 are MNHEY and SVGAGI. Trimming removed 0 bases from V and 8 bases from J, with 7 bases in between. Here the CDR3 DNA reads TGTGCCAGCAGTTACTCTCCGGGGGGGGAGCTGTTTTTT. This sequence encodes CASSYSPGGELFF.

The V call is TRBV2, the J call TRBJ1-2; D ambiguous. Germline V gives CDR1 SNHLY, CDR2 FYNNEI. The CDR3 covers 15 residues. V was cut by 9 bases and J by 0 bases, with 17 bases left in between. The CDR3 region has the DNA TGTGCCAGTACCCTCACGAGTCAATCTAACTATGGCTACACCTTC. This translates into CASTLTSQSNYGYTF.

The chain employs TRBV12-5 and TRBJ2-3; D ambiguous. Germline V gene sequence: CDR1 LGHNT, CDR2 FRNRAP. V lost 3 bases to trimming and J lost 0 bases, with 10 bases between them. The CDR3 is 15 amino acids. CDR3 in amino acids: CASGLGSGSTDTQYF. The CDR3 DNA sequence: TGTGCTAGTGGTTTAGGGTCCGGCAGCACAGATACGCAGTATTTT.

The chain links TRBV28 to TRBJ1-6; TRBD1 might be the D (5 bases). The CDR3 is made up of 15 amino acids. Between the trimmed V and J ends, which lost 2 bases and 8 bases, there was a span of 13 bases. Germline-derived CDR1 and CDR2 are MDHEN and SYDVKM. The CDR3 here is CASSLIGHRDSPLHF. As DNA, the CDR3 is TGTGCCAGCAGTTTAATAGGACATCGGGATTCACCCCTCCACTTT.

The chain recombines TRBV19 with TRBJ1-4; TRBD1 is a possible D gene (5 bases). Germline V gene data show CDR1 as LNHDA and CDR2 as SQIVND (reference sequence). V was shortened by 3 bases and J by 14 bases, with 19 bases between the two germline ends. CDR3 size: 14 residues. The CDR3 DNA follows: TGTGCCAGTAGTATCCGGTACCTGGGACTCGTCCTGTTTTTT. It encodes CASSIRYLGLVLFF.

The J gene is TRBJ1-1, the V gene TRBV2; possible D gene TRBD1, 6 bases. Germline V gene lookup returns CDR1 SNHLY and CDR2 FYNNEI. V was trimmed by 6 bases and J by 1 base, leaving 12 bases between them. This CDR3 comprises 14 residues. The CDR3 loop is CASRGQRGNTEAFF. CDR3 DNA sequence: TGTGCCAGCAGAGGACAGCGAGGGAACACTGAAGCTTTCTTT.

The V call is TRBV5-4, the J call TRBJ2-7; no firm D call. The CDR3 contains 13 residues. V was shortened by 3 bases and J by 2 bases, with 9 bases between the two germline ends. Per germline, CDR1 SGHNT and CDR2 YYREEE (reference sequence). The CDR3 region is CASSSRTTYEQYF. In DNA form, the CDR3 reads TGTGCCAGCAGCTCACGTACTACCTACGAGCAGTACTTC.

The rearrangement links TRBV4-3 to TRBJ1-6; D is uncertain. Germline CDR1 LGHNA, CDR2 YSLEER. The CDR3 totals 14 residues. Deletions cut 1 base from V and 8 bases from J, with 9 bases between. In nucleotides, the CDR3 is TGCGCCAGCAGCCAAGGAACAGTTTATTCACCCCTCCACTTT. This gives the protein CASSQGTVYSPLHF.

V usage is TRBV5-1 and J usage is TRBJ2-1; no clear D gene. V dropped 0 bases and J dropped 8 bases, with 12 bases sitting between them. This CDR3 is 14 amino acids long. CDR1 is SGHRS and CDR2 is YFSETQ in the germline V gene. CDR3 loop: CASSLEFGFDEQFF. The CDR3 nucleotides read TGCGCCAGCAGCTTGGAGTTCGGATTTGATGAGCAGTTCTTC.

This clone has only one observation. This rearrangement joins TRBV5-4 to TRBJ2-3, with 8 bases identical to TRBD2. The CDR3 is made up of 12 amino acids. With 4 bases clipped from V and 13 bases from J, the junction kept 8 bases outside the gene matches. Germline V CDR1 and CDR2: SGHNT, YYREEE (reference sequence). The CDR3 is CASSLSGANEYF. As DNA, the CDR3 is TGTGCCAGCAGCCTTAGCGGGGCCAACGAGTATTTT. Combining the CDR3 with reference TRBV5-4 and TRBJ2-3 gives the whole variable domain ETGVTQSPTHLIKTRGQQVTLRCSSQSGHNTVSWYQQALGQGPQFIFQYYREEENGRGNFPPRFSGLQFPNYSSELNVNALELDDSALYLCASSLSGANEYFGPGTRLTVL.

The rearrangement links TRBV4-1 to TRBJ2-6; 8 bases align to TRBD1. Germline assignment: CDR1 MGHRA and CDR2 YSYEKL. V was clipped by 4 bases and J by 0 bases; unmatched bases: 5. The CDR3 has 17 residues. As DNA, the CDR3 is TGCGCCAGCAGCCTCGGACAGGGACCCTCTGGGGCCAACGTCCTGACTTTC. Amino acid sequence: CASSLGQGPSGANVLTF.

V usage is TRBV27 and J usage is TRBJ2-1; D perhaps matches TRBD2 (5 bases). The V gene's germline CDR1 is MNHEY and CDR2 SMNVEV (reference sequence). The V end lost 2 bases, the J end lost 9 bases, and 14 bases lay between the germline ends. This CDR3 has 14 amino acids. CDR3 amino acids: CASSLRTSMSEQFF. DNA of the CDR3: TGTGCCAGCAGTTTACGAACTAGTATGAGTGAGCAGTTCTTC.

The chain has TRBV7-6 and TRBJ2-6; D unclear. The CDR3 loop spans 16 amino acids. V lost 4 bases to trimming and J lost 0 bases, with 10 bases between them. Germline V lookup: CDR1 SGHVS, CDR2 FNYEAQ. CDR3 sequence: CASSSEPVSGANVLTF. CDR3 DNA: TGTGCCAGCAGCTCAGAACCGGTCTCTGGGGCCAACGTCCTGACTTTC.

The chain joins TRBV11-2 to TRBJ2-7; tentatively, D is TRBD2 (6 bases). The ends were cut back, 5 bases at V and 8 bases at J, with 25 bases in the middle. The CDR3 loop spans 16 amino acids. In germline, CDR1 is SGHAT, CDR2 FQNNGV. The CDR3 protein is CASSAPPGVNNFKQYF. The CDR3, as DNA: TGTGCCAGCAGCGCCCCACCGGGGGTCAACAACTTCAAGCAGTACTTC.

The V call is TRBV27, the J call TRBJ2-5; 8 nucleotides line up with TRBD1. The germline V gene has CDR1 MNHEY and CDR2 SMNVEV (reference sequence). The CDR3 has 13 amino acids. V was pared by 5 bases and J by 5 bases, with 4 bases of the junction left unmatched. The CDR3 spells CASSRQGWETQYF. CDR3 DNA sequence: TGTGCCAGCAGTCGACAGGGGTGGGAGACCCAGTACTTC.

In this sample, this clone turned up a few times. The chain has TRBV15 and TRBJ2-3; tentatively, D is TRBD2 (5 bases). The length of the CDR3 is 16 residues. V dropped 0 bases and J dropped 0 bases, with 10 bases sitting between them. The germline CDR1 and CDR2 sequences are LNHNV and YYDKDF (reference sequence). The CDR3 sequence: CATSRDRLTSTDTQYF. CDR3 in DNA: TGTGCCACCAGCAGAGATCGACTAACCAGCACAGATACGCAGTATTTT.

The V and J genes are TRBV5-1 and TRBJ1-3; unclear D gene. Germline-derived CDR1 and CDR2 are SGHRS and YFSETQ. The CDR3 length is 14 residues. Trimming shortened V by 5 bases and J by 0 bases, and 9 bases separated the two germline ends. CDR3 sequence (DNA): TGCGCCAGCAGGCGAGAGCTCTCTGGAAACACCATATATTTT. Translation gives CASRRELSGNTIYF.

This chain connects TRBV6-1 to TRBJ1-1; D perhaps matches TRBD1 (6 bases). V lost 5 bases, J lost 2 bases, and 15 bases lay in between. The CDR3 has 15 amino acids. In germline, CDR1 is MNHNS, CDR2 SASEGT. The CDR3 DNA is TGTGCCAGCAGTCGCCTGCCGGGGGGCAACACTGAAGCTTTCTTT. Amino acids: CASSRLPGGNTEAFF.

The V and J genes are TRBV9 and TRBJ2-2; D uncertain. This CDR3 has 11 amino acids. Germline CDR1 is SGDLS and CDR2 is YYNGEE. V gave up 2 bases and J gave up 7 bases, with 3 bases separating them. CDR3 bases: TGTGCCAGCAGCGTGGGCGGGGAGCTGTTTTTT. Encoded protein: CASSVGGELFF.

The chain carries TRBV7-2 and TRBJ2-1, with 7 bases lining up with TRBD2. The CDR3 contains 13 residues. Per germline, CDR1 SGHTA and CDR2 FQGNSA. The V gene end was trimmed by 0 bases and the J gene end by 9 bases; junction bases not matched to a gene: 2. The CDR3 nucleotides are TGTGCCAGCAGCTTAGCCAGGGAGGGTGAGCAGTTCTTC. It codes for CASSLAREGEQFF. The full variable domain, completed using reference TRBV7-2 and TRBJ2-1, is GAGVSQSPSNKVTEKGKDVELRCDPISGHTALYWYRQSLGQGLEFLIYFQGNSAPDKSGLPSDRFSAERTGGSVSTLTIQRTQQEDSAVYLCASSLAREGEQFFGPGTRLTVL.

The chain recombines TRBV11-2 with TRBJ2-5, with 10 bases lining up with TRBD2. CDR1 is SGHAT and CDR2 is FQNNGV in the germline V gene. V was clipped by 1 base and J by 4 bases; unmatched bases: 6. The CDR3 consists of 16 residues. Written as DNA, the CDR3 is TGTGCCAGCAGCTTAGCAGCGGGGGGGGAGGGAGAGACCCAGTACTTC. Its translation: CASSLAAGGEGETQYF.